Sequencing of this T cell receptor beta chain was carried out in a study of T cell repertoires in cytomegalovirus infection. For the study at large: From public TCR beta signatures came an indication of both CMV infection and matching HLA type. Study-level findings and limits: Accumulated public TCR beta family frequency recognized individuals carrying CMV together with the relevant HLA. Dominating the ex vivo response were TCR beta clonotypes that were CMV-specific and HLA-C-restricted.

The CDR3 is made up of 16 amino acids. From germline, CDR1 is MNHNY and CDR2 SVGAGI (reference sequence). V was clipped by 6 bases and J by 0 bases, with 14 bases between them. A note on this clonotype: Its antigen is unidentified.

TCRdb reanalysed the reads using MiXCR and keeps one entry per CDR3 protein. The table shows approximately 400,000 distinct CDR3 sequences, with roughly 30% occurring only once. The TCR was taken from a human donor in good health (CMV status not recorded). Some clones in this sample may be carry-over from other donors' samples. The source material was PBMCs. The chain links TRBV6-6 to TRBJ2-2; D is unclear. CDR3 region: CASRTLTRSNTGELFF. In DNA, the CDR3 is TGTGCCAGCAGAACGTTGACCCGTTCGAACACCGGGGAGCTGTTTTTT.